These T cell receptor beta chains were read from a single sample in a study of T-cell reconstitution after alpha-beta-depleted transplantation in children. TCRdb re-derived calls from the PCR reads in MiXCR, one entry per CDR3 protein. The sample lists some 290,000 distinct CDR3 sequences; approximately 23% were seen once. This specimen was PBMCs, mostly from graft donor cells, taken 180 days after TCRalphabeta/CD19-depleted stem cell transplant. Source of these receptors: a male patient younger than 18 who had a stem cell transplant for acute lymphoblastic leukemia, so the T cells may come from the graft donor. The CDR3 runs from the conserved cysteine through the conserved F or W. Only part of the rows carry a size: once, few, many, or a class if the clone is expanded.

J gene,clone size,V gene,CDR3 protein
TRBJ2-7,-,TRBV7-6,CASSLSDNYEQYF
TRBJ1-5,-,TRBV12-3/TRBV12-4,CASSRQGWGSNQPQHF
TRBJ2-7,-,TRBV4-1,CASSVRGGSSYEQYF
TRBJ2-1,few,TRBV12-3/TRBV12-4,CATEDSPGPNEQFF
TRBJ2-5,-,TRBV5-1,CASSLGLAGGYQETQYF
TRBJ2-3,-,TRBV4-1,CASSSMPPALDTQYF
TRBJ2-5,-,TRBV3-1,CASSLLQAFQETQYF
TRBJ2-7,few,TRBV20-1,CSAYPGTSGYEQYF
TRBJ2-5,-,TRBV28,CASSFGLVNGETQYF
TRBJ2-1,-,TRBV7-7,CAVAGAYNEQFF
TRBJ1-4,few,TRBV27,CASSLKAATNEKLFF
TRBJ2-3,few,TRBV12-3/TRBV12-4,CASSLFPASHNGTQYF
TRBJ2-7,once,TRBV19,CASSILKSGGGHEQYF
TRBJ2-3,-,TRBV10-3,CAISEQGSVSTDTQYF
TRBJ1-2,few,TRBV7-2,CASSLVRGGALAVTF
TRBJ1-2,few,TRBV29-1,CSVDPGGDYGYTF
TRBJ2-7,-,TRBV7-9,CASSLSGQGQYF
TRBJ2-1,-,TRBV20-1,CSARAVPRGLSYNEQFF
TRBJ1-5,few,TRBV4-1,CASSLLLGPDNQPQHF
TRBJ1-2,-,TRBV7-9,CASTPKEFYGYTF
TRBJ2-1,few,TRBV10-2,CASSDPAGNEQFF
TRBJ2-3,few,TRBV20-1,CSASDRGTLNTQYF
TRBJ2-3,many,TRBV5-1,CASSFPTDTQYF
TRBJ2-3,few,TRBV7-3,CASSPGTSGDTDTQYF
TRBJ2-3,-,TRBV20-1,CSATLLAERPPSTDTQYF
TRBJ2-7,few,TRBV28,CASSRSPGHPYF
TRBJ1-5,few,TRBV7-3,CASSPRGHPQYSNQPQHF
TRBJ2-7,-,TRBV11-2,CASSLDVGLADQYEQYF
TRBJ2-7,-,TRBV27,CASTPTGPNEQYF
TRBJ2-1,-,TRBV5-1,CASSFDPGLVGDEQFF
TRBJ1-2,few,TRBV5-1,CASSLGGRGDYGYTF
TRBJ2-7,many,TRBV4-1,CASSLGQPVYEQYF
TRBJ2-3,few,TRBV7-2,CASSYGPAGDTQYF
TRBJ2-3,many,TRBV7-9,CASSLPLGGRTDTQYF
TRBJ2-3,-,TRBV5-1,CASSFSTSSTDTQYF
TRBJ2-3,-,TRBV5-6,CASSLLSAGYRYF
TRBJ1-2,-,TRBV3-1,CASSQDIREGRDGYGYTF
TRBJ2-1,few,TRBV5-1,CASSLRTSGSFRYNEQFF
TRBJ1-1,-,TRBV12-3/TRBV12-4,CASTTLIRANEAFF
TRBJ1-1,-,TRBV6-1,CASTAFRGKNTEAFF
TRBJ2-7,-,TRBV6-5,CASSSAGTGFYEQYF
TRBJ2-1,-,TRBV24-1,CATSDFRASGTYNEQFF
TRBJ2-3,-,TRBV2,CASSWDRETDTQYF
TRBJ2-1,-,TRBV5-1,CASSPSGTSYNEQLF
TRBJ2-3,many,TRBV6-4,CASSAFDRGSTDTQYF
TRBJ1-5,-,TRBV20-1,CSARDPRGNQPQHF
TRBJ2-3,-,TRBV11-1,CASSRDLTDTQYF
TRBJ1-4,few,TRBV13,CASSSRDRGDEKLFF
TRBJ2-2,few,TRBV11-2,CASSPSLAGGTGELFF
TRBJ2-1,-,TRBV5-6,CASSEPLEGANNEQFF
TRBJ1-2,few,TRBV10-3,CAISPGVGYTF
TRBJ1-1,many,TRBV5-1,CASSPRGMNTEAFF
TRBJ2-3,-,TRBV29-1,CSGGTGEDTQYF
TRBJ1-6,-,TRBV5-1,CASSLGGPAPLHF
TRBJ2-1,few,TRBV27,CASSRLNGYNEQFF
TRBJ1-2,few,TRBV12-3/TRBV12-4,CASSISGTSKRAYGYTF
TRBJ1-1,few,TRBV9,CASSPQGSADTEAFF
TRBJ1-1,few,TRBV29-1,CSVVGSENTEAFF
TRBJ2-1,few,TRBV20-1,CSALGEAPRNEQFF